Shown below are 25 T cell receptor beta chains from a single sample sequenced in a study of blood T cell repertoires in COVID-19. Profiled with immunoSEQ multiplex PCR; TCRdb holds only in-frame clones, not every one. The sample lists 150,000 or so clones; approximately 81% were seen once. Sequencing was carried out using PBMCs or T cells enriched from blood (not recorded which). The receptor source for this set is a woman between 50 and 59 years old who had recovered from COVID-19.

V gene TRBV3-1 (or the pseudogene TRBV3-2) combines with J gene TRBJ1-3; TRBD1 might be the D (6 bases). CDR3 size: 18 residues. Looked up from germline, CDR1 is LGHDT and CDR2 is YNNKEL (reference sequence). The ends were cut back, 3 bases at V and 0 bases at J, with 18 bases in the middle. CDR3 loop: CASSQGIPGQTSGNTIYF. CDR3 in DNA: TGTGCCAGCAGCCAGGGAATCCCGGGACAAACCTCTGGAAACACCATATATTTT.

V gene TRBV2 combines with J gene TRBJ1-1, with D tentatively TRBD1 (6 bases). CDR3 length: 11 residues. CDR1 and CDR2 (germline): SNHLY, FYNNEI. Deletions cut 5 bases from V and 7 bases from J, with 8 bases between. The CDR3 loop is CASSRTVEAFF. The CDR3 DNA reads TGTGCCAGCAGTAGGACAGTTGAAGCTTTCTTT.

V usage is TRBV9 and J usage is TRBJ2-3, with 9 bases lining up with TRBD2. The V segment lost 0 bases and the J segment 5 bases; nucleotides outside the gene matches: 4. In germline, CDR1 is SGDLS, CDR2 YYNGEE. CDR3 length equals 15 residues. CDR3 DNA sequence: TGTGCCAGCAGCGTAGGCGGGGGGGCCTTAGATACGCAGTATTTT. Encoded protein: CASSVGGGALDTQYF.

This chain links TRBV7-9 with TRBJ1-1; 7 bases map to TRBD1. The CDR3 is 13 amino acids. The germline gives CDR1 SEHNR, CDR2 FQNEAQ (reference sequence). The J segment lost 3 bases and the V segment lost 4 bases, leaving 2 bases of the junction unmatched. The CDR3 DNA sequence: TGTGCCAGCAGCTACACAGGGGACACTGAAGCTTTCTTT. Its translation is CASSYTGDTEAFF. The complete variable domain, with remaining parts taken from reference TRBV7-9 and TRBJ1-1, reads DTGVSQNPRHKITKRGQNVTFRCDPISEHNRLYWYRQTLGQGPEFLTYFQNEAQLEKSRLLSDRFSAERPKGSFSTLEIQRTEQGDSAMYLCASSYTGDTEAFFGQGTRLTVV.

This chain joins TRBV12-3 or TRBV12-4 and TRBJ1-1; D is perhaps TRBD1 (5 bases). V gave up 3 bases and J gave up 4 bases, with 9 bases separating them. The CDR3 covers 13 residues. The CDR3 coding sequence is TGTGCCAGCAGTTTTGGGCAGGGCACTGAAGCTTTCTTT. Protein: CASSFGQGTEAFF.

This clone was found once. V usage is TRBV5-1 and J usage is TRBJ1-1; tentative D call: TRBD1 (5 bases). V lost 4 bases and J lost 1, with 17 bases in between. The CDR3 loop spans 16 amino acids. Germline-derived CDR1 and CDR2 are SGHRS and YFSETQ. Here the CDR3 DNA reads TGCGCCAGCAGCCGTATAGGGGCGGAAGGGAACACTGAAGCTTTCTTT. Its protein product is CASSRIGAEGNTEAFF.

V usage is TRBV18 and J usage is TRBJ2-2; 7 nucleotides line up with TRBD2. J gave up 7 bases and V 4 bases, and 18 bases lay outside the gene matches. The CDR3 consists of 18 residues. Per germline, CDR1 KGHSH and CDR2 LQKENI. Here the CDR3 DNA reads TGTGCCAGCTCACGAAACACGGGTGCCGCGGGAGAGAGCGGGGAGCTGTTTTTT. Its translation: CASSRNTGAAGESGELFF.

In its sample, this clone was seen a few times. The J gene is TRBJ2-1, the V gene TRBV5-1, with D perhaps matching TRBD2 (5 bases). The germline V and J ends were trimmed by 2 bases and 0 bases, with 9 bases remaining between them. Per germline, CDR1 SGHRS and CDR2 YFSETQ. This CDR3 has 15 amino acids. This CDR3 is CASSFRTSSYNEQFF. DNA of the CDR3: TGCGCCAGCAGCTTCCGAACTAGCTCCTACAATGAGCAGTTCTTC.

The rearrangement uses TRBV10-3 and TRBJ2-5, with TRBD2 matching 11 bases. The CDR3 consists of 15 residues. Germline V gives CDR1 ENHRY, CDR2 SYGVKD. After removal of 6 bases from V and 1 base from J, the junction contained 4 bases not matched to a gene. CDR3 sequence: CAIRATSGGQETQYF. For the CDR3, the DNA is TGTGCCATCAGGGCTACTAGCGGGGGCCAAGAGACCCAGTACTTC.

The DNA of the CDR3 is TGTGCCAGCATGAGTCGAACTAGCTCCTACGAGCAGTACTTC. Protein sequence: CASMSRTSSYEQYF. The V and J genes are TRBV11-3 and TRBJ2-7; tentative D call: TRBD2 (5 bases). V lost 7 bases, J lost 0 bases, and 13 bases lay in between. Germline V lookup: CDR1 SGHNT, CDR2 YENEEA. CDR3 length equals 14 residues. The variable domain in full, completed from reference TRBV11-3 and TRBJ2-7, reads EAGVVQSPRYKIIEKKQPVAFWCNPISGHNTLYWYLQNLGQGPELLIRYENEEAVDDSQLPKDRFSAERLKGVDSTLKIQPAELGDSAVYLCASMSRTSSYEQYFGPGTRLTVT.

This chain connects TRBV19 to TRBJ2-1; D might be TRBD2 (5 bases). The V gene lost 6 bases and the J gene lost 10 bases, with 16 bases spanning the gap. Germline V CDR1 and CDR2: LNHDA, SQIVND (reference sequence). The CDR3 is made up of 13 amino acids. CDR3 sequence: CASSGIVSGEQFF. The CDR3 nucleotides are TGTGCCAGTAGCGGGATCGTTTCGGGGGAGCAGTTCTTC.

The chain recombines TRBV3-1 (or the pseudogene TRBV3-2) with TRBJ1-2, with 10 bases lining up with TRBD1. The germline V gene has CDR1 LGHDT and CDR2 YNNKEL (reference sequence). The CDR3 extends over 16 amino acids. The junction had 11 bases not matched to a gene; V was cut back by 6 bases and J by 4 bases. CDR3 region: CASSIGTGVRGYGYTF. CDR3 DNA sequence: TGTGCCAGCAGTATCGGGACAGGGGTAAGAGGCTATGGCTACACCTTC.

The genes are TRBV11-2 and TRBJ1-1; possible D gene TRBD1, 6 bases. The length of the CDR3 is 14 residues. V lost 1 base and J lost 5, with 11 bases in between. Germline V gene data show CDR1 as SGHAT and CDR2 as FQNNGV. The CDR3 DNA follows: TGTGCCAGCAGCTTAGTCGGGGGGCGGACTGAAGCTTTCTTT. Translated, it gives CASSLVGGRTEAFF.

This rearrangement joins TRBV7-2 to TRBJ2-3; D gene ambiguous. V was pared by 2 bases and J by 6 bases, with 12 bases between. The CDR3 contains 14 residues. The germline V gene encodes CDR1 SGHTA and CDR2 FQGNSA. The CDR3 here is CASSLNNFRDTQYF. In nucleotides, the CDR3 is TGTGCCAGCAGCTTAAACAATTTCAGGGATACGCAGTATTTT.

V gene TRBV28 combines with J gene TRBJ2-3, with 8 positions matching TRBD1. Germline V gives CDR1 MDHEN, CDR2 SYDVKM. The CDR3 covers 17 residues. Trimming at V came to 6 bases and at J to 2 bases, leaving 13 bases not matched to a gene. The CDR3 spells CASSRDRSPTFTDTQYF. For the CDR3, the DNA is TGTGCCAGCAGCCGGGACAGGTCCCCGACCTTCACAGATACGCAGTATTTT.

This chain uses TRBV6-5 with TRBJ1-5; 8 positions match TRBD1. The CDR3 loop spans 15 amino acids. V shed 5 bases and J 5 bases; nucleotides not matched to a gene: 8. Per germline, CDR1 MNHEY and CDR2 SVGAGI. CDR3 bases: TGTGCCAGCAGTCCAAAAAGACAGGGGCATCAGCCCCAGCATTTT. It is translated as CASSPKRQGHQPQHF.

The rearrangement uses TRBV18 and TRBJ1-6; 7 nucleotides match TRBD1. The germline V gene encodes CDR1 KGHSH and CDR2 LQKENI. The CDR3 spans 14 residues. Trimming removed 5 bases from V and 7 bases from J; junction bases left unmatched: 5. The CDR3 nucleotides read TGTGCCAGCTCAGCGACAGGGTCGAATTCACCCCTCCACTTT. Its translation: CASSATGSNSPLHF.

This sequence joins TRBV21-1 and TRBJ1-6; TRBD1 is the table's D call and was not checked against the DNA. TRBV21-1 is a recognized pseudogene. This CDR3 region has 19 residues. The CDR3 DNA reads TGTGCCAGCAGTCTTTCCCTGGGGGACGTGGGGGCTATAAACTCACCCCTCCACTTT. Its protein product is CASSLSLGDVGAINSPLHF.

The V and J genes are TRBV3-1 (or the pseudogene TRBV3-2) and TRBJ1-1, with 7 bases identical to TRBD1. There are 16 residues in the CDR3. Per germline, CDR1 LGHDT and CDR2 YNNKEL (reference sequence). Trimming cost V 4 bases and J 1 base; bases outside gene matches: 9. The CDR3 reads CASSPDRDYWNTEAFF. The CDR3 nucleotides are TGTGCCAGCAGCCCCGACAGGGATTATTGGAACACTGAAGCTTTCTTT.

This clone was seen only once. The CDR3 DNA sequence: TGTGCCAGCAGCCTGGGACAGCCTCCGGAAGAGCAGTACTTC. It is translated as CASSLGQPPEEQYF. The genes are TRBV7-9 and TRBJ2-7, with 7 positions matching TRBD1. The CDR3 spans 14 residues. V shed 5 bases, J shed 7 bases, and the junction held 11 bases outside the gene matches. Germline V gene lookup returns CDR1 SEHNR and CDR2 FQNEAQ (reference sequence).

The CDR3 coding sequence is TGTGCCAGCTCAAATTCGGCGGGAGGAAGCGAGCAGTACTTC. Translation: CASSNSAGGSEQYF. V usage is TRBV18 and J usage is TRBJ2-7, with 8 bases identical to TRBD2. The junction had 9 bases not matched to a gene; V was cut back by 5 bases and J by 6 bases. Germline loops: CDR1 KGHSH, CDR2 LQKENI. The CDR3 is 14 residues long.

The J gene is TRBJ2-7, the V gene TRBV7-2; maybe TRBD2 (7 bases). V was cut by 2 bases and J by 5 bases, with 13 bases left in between. The CDR3 extends over 14 amino acids. Germline V gives CDR1 SGHTA, CDR2 FQGNSA. CDR3 nucleotides: TGTGCCAGCAGCTTATACGGGGGGCCGGACGAGCAGTACTTC. Protein sequence: CASSLYGGPDEQYF.

A few counts support this clone. V is TRBV7-8 and J is TRBJ1-5; D remains ambiguous. CDR3 size: 14 residues. Per germline, CDR1 SGHVS and CDR2 FQNEAQ. V lost 5 bases, J lost 9 bases, and 17 bases lay in between. The CDR3 loop reads CASSPRREPWPQHF. CDR3 DNA sequence: TGTGCCAGCAGCCCTAGGCGGGAGCCTTGGCCCCAGCATTTT.

The V call is TRBV11-3, the J call TRBJ1-5, with D uncertain. This CDR3 is 12 amino acids long. The germline V gene has CDR1 SGHNT and CDR2 YENEEA. The V gene lost 0 bases and the J gene lost 9 bases, with 6 bases spanning the gap. CDR3 nucleotide sequence: TGTGCCAGCAGCTTAGAATCCGGGCCCCAGCATTTT. Translating gives CASSLESGPQHF.

J is TRBJ1-1 and V is TRBV28; no firm D call. Trimming cost V 5 bases and J 2 bases, with 15 bases left between them. Germline CDR1 reads MDHEN; CDR2 reads SYDVKM. CDR3 length equals 15 residues. CDR3 sequence reads: CASSPVGVANTEAFF. CDR3 in DNA: TGTGCCAGCAGTCCCGTCGGGGTGGCAAACACTGAAGCTTTCTTT.